Included here is one T cell receptor (beta chain) sequence, with context. The study enrolled healthy HIV-negative adults without recent acute infections or vaccinations as donors. Sequencing was performed with immunoSEQ multiplex PCR; in TCRdb, only in-frame clones are kept and a portion is missing. The data hold millions of clones, with just over 90% observed a single time. This record comes from a study of shared clonotypes between healthy human individuals. The CDR3 has 13 amino acids. Looked up from germline, CDR1 is MNHEY and CDR2 is SMNVEV (reference sequence). V was trimmed by 5 bases and J by 2 bases, leaving 10 bases between them.

The material sequenced was naive CD4+ T cells sorted from blood. Noted subset: CD45RA+ positively selected. The clonotype comes from a man aged 18 to 29 in good health. V gene TRBV27 combines with J gene TRBJ2-7, with D possibly being TRBD2 (5 bases). DNA for the CDR3: TGTGCCAGCAGTGGCCGGGGAGCCTACGAGCAGTACTTC. Its protein product is CASSGRGAYEQYF.